What follows describes a single T cell receptor (beta chain). TCRdb processed the 5' RACE reads anew with MiXCR; each CDR3 protein has one entry. This sample yields under 140,000 distinct CDR3 sequences, of which roughly 13% are seen a single time; 3% to 4.5% belongs to the top ten. This specimen comes from a study of early T cells in non-severe SARS-CoV-2 infection. As for the study in general: With bulk RNA from unsorted whole blood as input, sequencing yielded unpaired chains.

This CDR3 has 15 residues. CDR1 and CDR2 from the germline V gene are SEHNR and FQNEAQ (reference sequence). J was trimmed by 2 bases and V by 5 bases; bases with no gene match: 3. The sequence came from an adult who was a healthcare worker with PCR-confirmed SARS-CoV-2 infection or an uninfected control (not recorded which). The material sequenced was whole blood, taken at baseline. The chain carries TRBV7-9 and TRBJ2-2; 9 bases align to TRBD2. The chain's CDR3 is CASSRLAANTGELFF. CDR3 in DNA: TGTGCCAGCAGCCGACTAGCGGCCAACACCGGGGAGCTGTTTTTT.